This entry lists 21 T cell receptor beta chains sequenced from one sample in a study of blood T cell repertoires in COVID-19. Method: immunoSEQ multiplex PCR; TCRdb's copy keeps in-frame clones and lacks some. The sample yields over 150,000 clones, roughly 80% seen once. Sequencing was performed on peripheral blood. The receptors stem from a man between 65 and 85 years old with acute or convalescent COVID-19.

The chain combines TRBV27 with TRBJ1-2, with D possibly matching TRBD1 (5 bases). This CDR3 has 13 amino acids. CDR1 is MNHEY, CDR2 SMNVEV, per germline (reference sequence). V lost 3 bases and J 5 bases, leaving 10 bases between the germline ends. CDR3 residues: CASSFQGGYGYTF. CDR3 coding DNA: TGTGCCAGCAGTTTTCAGGGAGGGTATGGCTACACCTTC.

The rearrangement uses TRBV5-1 and TRBJ2-3, with 7 positions matching TRBD2. The CDR3 spans 16 residues. The germline CDR1 and CDR2 sequences are SGHRS and YFSETQ. J was trimmed by 5 bases and V by 1 base; bases with no gene match: 10. CDR3 sequence (DNA): TGCGCCAGCAGCTTGTCTGGCGGGAGTGTCCAAGATACGCAGTATTTT. Its protein product is CASSLSGGSVQDTQYF.

The CDR3, as DNA: TGTGCCAGCAGTCTCGCGGGGGACACTGAAGCTTTCTTT. It translates to CASSLAGDTEAFF. The V gene is TRBV6-4, the J gene TRBJ1-1; D possibly corresponds to TRBD1 (5 bases). The V and J ends lost 5 bases and 3 bases respectively, with 10 bases between them. The CDR3 covers 13 residues. Looked up from germline, CDR1 is MRHNA and CDR2 is SNTAGT.

This CDR3 reads CASSHPPASTIGELFF. In DNA, the CDR3 is TGTGCCAGCAGCCATCCCCCGGCTAGTACAATAGGGGAGCTGTTTTTT. The chain is built from TRBV3-1 (or the pseudogene TRBV3-2) and TRBJ2-2; D gene ambiguous. The V end lost 3 bases, the J end lost 8 bases, and 19 bases lay between the germline ends. Germline V gene data show CDR1 as LGHDT and CDR2 as YNNKEL (reference sequence). The CDR3 has 16 amino acids.

This chain uses TRBV6-2 or TRBV6-3 with TRBJ2-7; D unresolved. The V gene lost 6 bases and the J gene lost 5 bases, with 14 bases spanning the gap. The CDR3 spans 13 residues. Looked up from germline, CDR1 is MNHEY and CDR2 is SVGEGT. DNA of the CDR3: TGTGCCAGCAGCCTACCCCGAGTTCACGAGCAGTACTTC. This encodes CASSLPRVHEQYF.

The chain couples TRBV29-1 to TRBJ2-7; tentative D call: TRBD2 (7 bases). This CDR3 spans 14 amino acids. Germline V gene lookup returns CDR1 SQVTM and CDR2 ANQGSEA. Trimming removed 6 bases from V and 4 bases from J, with 19 bases in between. The chain's CDR3 is CSVGLWGGSYEQYF. The CDR3 coding sequence is TGCAGCGTGGGATTATGGGGGGGCTCGTACGAGCAGTACTTC.

The V gene is TRBV5-1, the J gene TRBJ2-3; TRBD2 matches 8 bases. From germline, CDR1 is SGHRS and CDR2 YFSETQ. The length of the CDR3 is 14 residues. The junction had 5 bases not matched to a gene; V was cut back by 4 bases and J by 4 bases. The CDR3 DNA reads as TGCGCCAGCAGCCTTACCGGGGGGGCAGATACGCAGTATTTT. Amino acids: CASSLTGGADTQYF.

This chain joins TRBV27 and TRBJ1-5; TRBD1 might be the D (6 bases). Germline V gives CDR1 MNHEY, CDR2 SMNVEV (reference sequence). Trimming cost V 5 bases and J 2 bases, with 10 bases left between them. The CDR3 runs to 14 residues. CDR3 nucleotide sequence: TGTGCCAGCAGTGACAGGCGGGGCAATCAGCCCCAGCATTTT. Protein product: CASSDRRGNQPQHF.

A single count supports this clone. The chain employs TRBV5-4 and TRBJ2-1, with TRBD1 matching over 10 bases. Germline CDR1 reads SGHNT; CDR2 reads YYREEE (reference sequence). CDR3 length: 15 amino acids. V was pared by 4 bases and J by 3 bases, with 4 bases of the junction left unmatched. CDR3 nucleotides: TGTGCCAGCAGCGTGGGACAGGGGAACTACAATGAGCAGTTCTTC. Protein: CASSVGQGNYNEQFF.

This chain links TRBV11-2 with TRBJ2-5, with 14 bases that match TRBD2. Germline V lookup: CDR1 SGHAT, CDR2 FQNNGV. Trimming removed 5 bases from V and 5 bases from J; junction bases left unmatched: 10. The CDR3 is 17 residues long. CDR3 sequence reads: CASSGGTSGGQGETQYF. The CDR3 DNA follows: TGTGCCAGCAGCGGCGGGACTAGCGGGGGTCAAGGGGAGACCCAGTACTTC.

V usage is TRBV27 and J usage is TRBJ2-3; 12 positions agree with TRBD2. J was trimmed by 2 bases and V by 4 bases; bases with no gene match: 7. The CDR3 loop spans 17 amino acids. Germline CDR1 reads MNHEY; CDR2 reads SMNVEV (reference sequence). CDR3 loop: CASSSGLAGWDTDTQYF. The CDR3 nucleotides are TGTGCCAGCAGTTCCGGACTAGCGGGGTGGGACACAGATACGCAGTATTTT.

In this sample, this clone turned up once. The V call is TRBV19, the J call TRBJ2-1, with 9 bases aligning to TRBD2. V shed 6 bases and J 8 bases; nucleotides not matched to a gene: 11. Germline CDR1 and CDR2: LNHDA and SQIVND (reference sequence). The CDR3 extends over 15 amino acids. CDR3 in amino acids: CASRYSGSENYEQFF. In DNA form, the CDR3 reads TGTGCCAGTAGGTATAGCGGGAGTGAGAACTATGAGCAGTTCTTC.

V gene TRBV6-5 combines with J gene TRBJ1-3, with D tentatively TRBD1 (6 bases). Germline V gene data show CDR1 as MNHEY and CDR2 as SVGAGI. Trimming left V 6 bases short and J 0 bases short, with 12 bases between. The CDR3 spans 15 residues. CDR3 region: CASSKDSSSGNTIYF. CDR3 DNA: TGTGCCAGCAGCAAGGACAGCTCCTCTGGAAACACCATATATTTT.

The genes are TRBV28 and TRBJ1-2, with 8 bases that match TRBD1. CDR3 length equals 16 residues. Trimming cost V 2 bases and J 4 bases; bases outside gene matches: 9. Germline loops: CDR1 MDHEN, CDR2 SYDVKM. In nucleotides, the CDR3 is TGTGCCAGCAGTTTACCTACGGGACAGGAAGTCTATGGCTACACCTTC. It encodes CASSLPTGQEVYGYTF.

The J gene is TRBJ2-5, the V gene TRBV19, with TRBD2 matching 10 bases. Germline CDR1 LNHDA, CDR2 SQIVND (reference sequence). V dropped 0 bases and J dropped 3; count of bases not matched to a gene: 4. The CDR3 contains 16 residues. CDR3 nucleotides: TGTGCCAGTAGTATAGACGCTAGCGGGGGCAAAGAGACCCAGTACTTC. This codes for CASSIDASGGKETQYF.

This sequence joins TRBV11-3 and TRBJ1-1, with no clear D. V was pared by 4 bases and J by 11 bases, with 14 bases between. There are 12 residues in the CDR3. Germline V gene data show CDR1 as SGHNT and CDR2 as YENEEA. The CDR3 sequence: CASSSVGVSAFF. CDR3 coding DNA: TGTGCCAGCAGCTCCGTCGGGGTATCTGCTTTCTTT.

The chain links TRBV7-2 to TRBJ2-3, with 12 bases lining up with TRBD2. Germline trimming cut 5 bases from V and 5 bases from J; bases unmatched to any gene: 8. Germline CDR1 is SGHTA and CDR2 is FQGNSA. The CDR3 covers 16 residues. CDR3 DNA sequence: TGTGCCAGCAGCAGCGGACTAGCGGGGCCGGGAGATACGCAGTATTTT. This sequence encodes CASSSGLAGPGDTQYF.

The gene calls are TRBV28 and TRBJ1-1; the D gene is possibly TRBD1 (5 bases). Trimming removed 5 bases from V and 3 bases from J, with 16 bases in between. The CDR3 sequence is 15 residues long. CDR1 MDHEN and CDR2 SYDVKM come from the germline V gene. CDR3 residues: CASSQPGTAYTEAFF. DNA of the CDR3: TGTGCCAGCAGTCAACCGGGGACTGCCTACACTGAAGCTTTCTTT.

The chain joins TRBV5-4 to TRBJ2-3, with 14 positions matching TRBD2. CDR1 and CDR2 from the germline V gene are SGHNT and YYREEE (reference sequence). The CDR3 has 15 amino acids. The V gene end was trimmed by 7 bases and the J gene end by 6 bases; junction bases not matched to a gene: 7. CDR3 bases: TGTGCCAGCTCGACTAGCGGGGGGGCCAGGGATACGCAGTATTTT. Translating it yields CASSTSGGARDTQYF.

V and J are TRBV6-2 or TRBV6-3 and TRBJ1-2; D is perhaps TRBD1 (6 bases). V dropped 7 bases and J dropped 5 bases, with 26 bases sitting between them. The V gene's germline CDR1 is MNHEY and CDR2 SVGEGT. CDR3 length equals 17 residues. The CDR3 nucleotides are TGTGCCAGCACCCCAAGTTCCGGGGGGCTTCCTTTTTATGGCTACACCTTC. Translating it yields CASTPSSGGLPFYGYTF.

The rearrangement joins TRBV5-1 to TRBJ2-5; 8 bases align to TRBD1. From germline, CDR1 is SGHRS and CDR2 YFSETQ. The CDR3 sequence is 13 residues long. The ends lost 3 bases at V and 6 bases at J; junction bases unmatched: 4. DNA of the CDR3: TGCGCCAGCAGCTCTGGACAGGGAAAGACCCAGTACTTC. It specifies CASSSGQGKTQYF.